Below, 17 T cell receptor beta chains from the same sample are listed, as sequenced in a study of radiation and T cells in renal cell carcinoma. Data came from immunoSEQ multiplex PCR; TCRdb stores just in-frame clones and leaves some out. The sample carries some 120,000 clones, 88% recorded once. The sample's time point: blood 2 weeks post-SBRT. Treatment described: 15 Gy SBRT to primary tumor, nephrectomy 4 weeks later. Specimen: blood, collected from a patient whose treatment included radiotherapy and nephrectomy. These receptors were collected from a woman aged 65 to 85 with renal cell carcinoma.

The CDR3 sequence: CASSYPTGGGDTQYF. Here the CDR3 DNA reads TGTGCCAGCAGTTACCCCACAGGGGGTGGAGATACGCAGTATTTT. The chain links TRBV6-6 to TRBJ2-3, with 8 bases that match TRBD1. The CDR3 sequence is 15 residues long. Trimming cost V 2 bases and J 5 bases; bases outside gene matches: 6. The germline V gene has CDR1 MNHNY and CDR2 SVGAGI (reference sequence).

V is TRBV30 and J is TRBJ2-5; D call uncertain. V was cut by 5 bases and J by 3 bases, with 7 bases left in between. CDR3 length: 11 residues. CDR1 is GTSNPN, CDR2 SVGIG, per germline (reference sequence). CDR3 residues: CAWSAEETQYF. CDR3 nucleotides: TGTGCCTGGTCGGCAGAAGAGACCCAGTACTTC.

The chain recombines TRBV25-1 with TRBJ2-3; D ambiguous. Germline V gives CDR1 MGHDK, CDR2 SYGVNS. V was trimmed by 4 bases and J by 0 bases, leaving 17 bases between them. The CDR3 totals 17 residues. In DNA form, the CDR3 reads TGTGCCAGCAGTGTACCGGCCCAAAAATCTAGCACAGATACGCAGTATTTT. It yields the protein CASSVPAQKSSTDTQYF.

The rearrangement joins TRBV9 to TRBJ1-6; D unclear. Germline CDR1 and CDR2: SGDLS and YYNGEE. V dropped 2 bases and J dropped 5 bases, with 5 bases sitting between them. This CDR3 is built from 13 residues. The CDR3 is CASSVQNNSPLHF. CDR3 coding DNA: TGTGCCAGCAGCGTTCAGAATAATTCACCCCTCCACTTT.

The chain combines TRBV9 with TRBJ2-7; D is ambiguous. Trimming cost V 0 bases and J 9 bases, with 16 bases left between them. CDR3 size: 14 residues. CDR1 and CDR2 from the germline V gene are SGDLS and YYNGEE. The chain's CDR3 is CASSVDGSPQGQYF. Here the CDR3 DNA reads TGTGCCAGCAGCGTAGATGGCTCCCCTCAAGGGCAGTACTTC.

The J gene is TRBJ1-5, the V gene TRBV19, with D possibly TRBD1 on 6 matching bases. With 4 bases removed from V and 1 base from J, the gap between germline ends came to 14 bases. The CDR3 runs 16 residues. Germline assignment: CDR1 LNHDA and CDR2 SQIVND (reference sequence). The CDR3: CASSTTGGGSNQPQHF. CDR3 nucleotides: TGTGCCAGTAGTACCACGGGAGGGGGGAGCAATCAGCCCCAGCATTTT.

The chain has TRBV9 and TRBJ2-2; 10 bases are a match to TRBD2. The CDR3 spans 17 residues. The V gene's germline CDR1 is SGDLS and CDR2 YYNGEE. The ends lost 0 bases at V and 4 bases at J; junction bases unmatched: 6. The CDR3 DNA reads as TGTGCCAGCAGCGTAGCGGCTAGCGGGGGCTTCACCGGGGAGCTGTTTTTT. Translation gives CASSVAASGGFTGELFF.

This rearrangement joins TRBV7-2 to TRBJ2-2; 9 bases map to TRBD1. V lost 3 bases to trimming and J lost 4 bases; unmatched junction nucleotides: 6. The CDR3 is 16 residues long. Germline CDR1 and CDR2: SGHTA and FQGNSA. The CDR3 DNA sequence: TGTGCCAGCAGCTTCTCGGGACAGGGCCCCACCGGGGAGCTGTTTTTT. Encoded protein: CASSFSGQGPTGELFF.

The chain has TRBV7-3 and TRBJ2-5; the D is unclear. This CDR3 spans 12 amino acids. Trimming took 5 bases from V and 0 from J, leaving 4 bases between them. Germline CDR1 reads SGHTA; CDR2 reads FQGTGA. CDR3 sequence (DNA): TGTGCCAGCAGCAAATACCAAGAGACCCAGTACTTC. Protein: CASSKYQETQYF.

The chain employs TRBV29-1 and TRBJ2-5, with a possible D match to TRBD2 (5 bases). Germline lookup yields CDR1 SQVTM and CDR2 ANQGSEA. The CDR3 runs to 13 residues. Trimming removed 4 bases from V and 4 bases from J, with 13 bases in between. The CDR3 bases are TGCAGCGTTGCCGGCGGGCTAGGAGAGACCCAGTACTTC. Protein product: CSVAGGLGETQYF. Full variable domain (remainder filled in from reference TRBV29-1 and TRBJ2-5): SAVISQKPSRDICQRGTSLTIQCQVDSQVTMMFWYRQQPGQSLTLIATANQGSEATYESGFVIDKFPISRPNLTFSTLTVSNMSPEDSSIYLCSVAGGLGETQYFGPGTRLLVL.

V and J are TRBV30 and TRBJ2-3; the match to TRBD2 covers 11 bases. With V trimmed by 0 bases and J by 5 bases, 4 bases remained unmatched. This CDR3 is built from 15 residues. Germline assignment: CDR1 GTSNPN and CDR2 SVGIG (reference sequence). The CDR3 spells CAWSVSLAGGDTQYF. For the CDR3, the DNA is TGTGCCTGGAGTGTAAGTCTAGCGGGGGGAGATACGCAGTATTTT.

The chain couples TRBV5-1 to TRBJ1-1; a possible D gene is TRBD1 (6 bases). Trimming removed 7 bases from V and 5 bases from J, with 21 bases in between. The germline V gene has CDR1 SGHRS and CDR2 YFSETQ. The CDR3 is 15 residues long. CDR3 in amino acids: CASGPDRLSRTEAFF. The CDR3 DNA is TGCGCCAGCGGACCGGACAGACTTAGTAGGACTGAAGCTTTCTTT.

CDR3 sequence (DNA): TGTGCCAGCAGCCACCGAGGGGTATATAATTCACCCCTCCACTTT. Residues: CASSHRGVYNSPLHF. The chain is built from TRBV14 and TRBJ1-6; D is perhaps TRBD1 (5 bases). Deletions cut 3 bases from V and 4 bases from J, with 10 bases between. The CDR3 spans 15 residues. Germline-derived CDR1 and CDR2 are SGHDN and FVKESK.

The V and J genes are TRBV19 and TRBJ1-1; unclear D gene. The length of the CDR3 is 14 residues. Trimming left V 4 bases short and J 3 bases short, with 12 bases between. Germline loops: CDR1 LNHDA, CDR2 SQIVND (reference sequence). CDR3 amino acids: CASSSQERHTEAFF. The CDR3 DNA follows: TGTGCCAGTAGTAGTCAAGAGCGTCACACTGAAGCTTTCTTT.

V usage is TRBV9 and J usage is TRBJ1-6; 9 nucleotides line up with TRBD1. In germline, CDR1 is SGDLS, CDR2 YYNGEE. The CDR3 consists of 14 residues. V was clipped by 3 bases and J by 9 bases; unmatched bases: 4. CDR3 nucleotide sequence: TGTGCCAGCAGCGCGGGACAGGGTCGTTCACCCCTCCACTTT. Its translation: CASSAGQGRSPLHF.

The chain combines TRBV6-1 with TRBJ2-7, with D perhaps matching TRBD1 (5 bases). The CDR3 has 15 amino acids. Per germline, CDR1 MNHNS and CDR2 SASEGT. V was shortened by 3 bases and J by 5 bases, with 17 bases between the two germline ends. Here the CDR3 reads CASSEPGRARNEQYF. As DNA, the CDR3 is TGTGCCAGCAGTGAGCCTGGCAGGGCAAGGAACGAGCAGTACTTC.

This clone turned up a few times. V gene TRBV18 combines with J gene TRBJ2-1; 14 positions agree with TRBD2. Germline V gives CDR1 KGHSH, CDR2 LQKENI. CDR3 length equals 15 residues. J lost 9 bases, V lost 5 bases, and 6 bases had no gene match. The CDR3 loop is CASSAGLAGGSEQFF. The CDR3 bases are TGTGCCAGCTCAGCTGGACTAGCGGGGGGTAGTGAGCAGTTCTTC. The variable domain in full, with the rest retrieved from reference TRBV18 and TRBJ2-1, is NAGVMQNPRHLVRRRGQEARLRCSPMKGHSHVYWYRQLPEEGLKFMVYLQKENIIDESGMPKERFSAEFPKEGPSILRIQQVVRGDSAAYFCASSAGLAGGSEQFFGPGTRLTVL.